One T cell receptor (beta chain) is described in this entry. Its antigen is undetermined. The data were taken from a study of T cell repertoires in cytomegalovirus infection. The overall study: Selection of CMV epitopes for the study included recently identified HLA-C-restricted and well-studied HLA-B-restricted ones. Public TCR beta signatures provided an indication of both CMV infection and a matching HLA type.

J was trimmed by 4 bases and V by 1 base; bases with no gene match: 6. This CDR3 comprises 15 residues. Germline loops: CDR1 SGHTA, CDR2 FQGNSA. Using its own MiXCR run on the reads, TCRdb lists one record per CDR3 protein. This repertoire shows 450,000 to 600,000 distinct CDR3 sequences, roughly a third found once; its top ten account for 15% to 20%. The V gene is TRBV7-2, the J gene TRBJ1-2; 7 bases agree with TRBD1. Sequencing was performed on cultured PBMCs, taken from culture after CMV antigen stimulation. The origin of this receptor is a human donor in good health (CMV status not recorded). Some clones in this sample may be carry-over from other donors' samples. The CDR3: CASSLEGASPYGYTF. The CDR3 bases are TGTGCCAGCAGCTTAGAGGGGGCCAGCCCCTATGGCTACACCTTC.